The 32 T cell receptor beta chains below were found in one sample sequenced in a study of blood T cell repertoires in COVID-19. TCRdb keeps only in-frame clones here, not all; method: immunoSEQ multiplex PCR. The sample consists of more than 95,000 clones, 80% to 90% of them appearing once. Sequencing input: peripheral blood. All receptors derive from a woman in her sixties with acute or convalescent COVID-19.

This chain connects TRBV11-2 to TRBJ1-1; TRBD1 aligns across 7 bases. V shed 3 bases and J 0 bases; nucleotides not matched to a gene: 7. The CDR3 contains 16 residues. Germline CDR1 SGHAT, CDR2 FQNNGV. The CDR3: CASSLDRILMNTEAFF. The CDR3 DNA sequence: TGTGCCAGCAGCTTGGACAGGATCTTAATGAACACTGAAGCTTTCTTT.

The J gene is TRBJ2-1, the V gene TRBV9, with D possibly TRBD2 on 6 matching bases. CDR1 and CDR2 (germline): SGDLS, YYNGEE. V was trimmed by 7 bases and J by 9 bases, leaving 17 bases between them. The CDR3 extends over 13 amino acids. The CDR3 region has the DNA TGTGCCAGCGGAGGGACCGTACTTGGTGAGCAGTTCTTC. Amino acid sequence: CASGGTVLGEQFF.

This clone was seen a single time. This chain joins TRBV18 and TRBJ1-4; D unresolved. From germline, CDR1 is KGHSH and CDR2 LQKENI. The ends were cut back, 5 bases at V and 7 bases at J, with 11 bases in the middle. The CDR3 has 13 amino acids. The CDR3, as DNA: TGTGCCAGCTCAAACTCAGGAGGTGAAAAACTGTTTTTT. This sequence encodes CASSNSGGEKLFF.

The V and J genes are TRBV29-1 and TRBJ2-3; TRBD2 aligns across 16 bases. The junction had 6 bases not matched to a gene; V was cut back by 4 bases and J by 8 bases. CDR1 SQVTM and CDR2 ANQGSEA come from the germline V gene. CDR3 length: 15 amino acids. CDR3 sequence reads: CSVVGLAGGPATQYF. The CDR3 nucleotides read TGCAGCGTTGTGGGACTAGCGGGAGGGCCGGCTACGCAGTATTTT.

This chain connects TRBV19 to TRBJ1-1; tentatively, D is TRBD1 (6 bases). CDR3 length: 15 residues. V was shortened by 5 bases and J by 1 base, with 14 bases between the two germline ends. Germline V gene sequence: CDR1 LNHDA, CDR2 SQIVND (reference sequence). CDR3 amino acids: CASSARAGANTEAFF. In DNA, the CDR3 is TGTGCCAGTAGTGCTCGCGCAGGGGCGAACACTGAAGCTTTCTTT. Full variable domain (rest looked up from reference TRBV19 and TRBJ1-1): DGGITQSPKYLFRKEGQNVTLSCEQNLNHDAMYWYRQDPGQGLRLIYYSQIVNDFQKGDIAEGYSVSREKKESFPLTVTSAQKNPTAFYLCASSARAGANTEAFFGQGTRLTVV.

The CDR3 loop reads CAWSVTGPRSGYTF. The CDR3, as DNA: TGTGCCTGGAGTGTAACAGGTCCAAGGAGCGGCTACACCTTC. This sequence joins TRBV30 and TRBJ1-2; possible D gene TRBD1, 5 bases. The CDR3 covers 14 residues. V lost 0 bases and J 8 bases, leaving 16 bases between the germline ends. Germline CDR1 and CDR2: GTSNPN and SVGIG (reference sequence). The full variable domain, rest sourced from reference TRBV30 and TRBJ1-2, is SQTIHQWPATLVQPVGSPLSLECTVEGTSNPNLYWYRQAAGRGLQLLFYSVGIGQISSEVPQNLSASRPQDRQFILSSKKLLLSDSGFYLCAWSVTGPRSGYTFGSGTRLTVV.

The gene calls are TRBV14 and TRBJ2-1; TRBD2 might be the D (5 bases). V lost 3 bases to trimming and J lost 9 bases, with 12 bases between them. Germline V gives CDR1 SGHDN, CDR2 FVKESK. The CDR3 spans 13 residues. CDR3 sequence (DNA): TGTGCCAGCAGCCAGGCCGGTGGGAGTGAGCAGTTCTTC. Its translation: CASSQAGGSEQFF.

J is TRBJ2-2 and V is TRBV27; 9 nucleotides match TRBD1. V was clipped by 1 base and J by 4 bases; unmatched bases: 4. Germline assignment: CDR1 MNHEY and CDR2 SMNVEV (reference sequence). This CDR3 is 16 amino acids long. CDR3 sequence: CASSLFGTGSTGELFF. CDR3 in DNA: TGTGCCAGCAGTTTATTTGGGACAGGGTCCACCGGGGAGCTGTTTTTT.

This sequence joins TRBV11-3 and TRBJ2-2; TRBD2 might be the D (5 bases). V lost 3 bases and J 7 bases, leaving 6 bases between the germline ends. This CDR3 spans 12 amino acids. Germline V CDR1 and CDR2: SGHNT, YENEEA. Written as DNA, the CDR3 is TGTGCCAGCAGCTTGGGAGACGGGGAGCTGTTTTTT. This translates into CASSLGDGELFF. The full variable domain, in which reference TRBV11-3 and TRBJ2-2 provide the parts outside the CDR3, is EAGVVQSPRYKIIEKKQPVAFWCNPISGHNTLYWYLQNLGQGPELLIRYENEEAVDDSQLPKDRFSAERLKGVDSTLKIQPAELGDSAVYLCASSLGDGELFFGEGSRLTVL.

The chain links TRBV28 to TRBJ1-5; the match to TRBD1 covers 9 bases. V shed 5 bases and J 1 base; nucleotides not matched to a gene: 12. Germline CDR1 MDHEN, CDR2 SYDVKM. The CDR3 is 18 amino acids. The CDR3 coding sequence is TGTGCCAGCAGTCCAAGGGACAGGGCTTGGGGGAGCAATCAGCCCCAGCATTTT. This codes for CASSPRDRAWGSNQPQHF.

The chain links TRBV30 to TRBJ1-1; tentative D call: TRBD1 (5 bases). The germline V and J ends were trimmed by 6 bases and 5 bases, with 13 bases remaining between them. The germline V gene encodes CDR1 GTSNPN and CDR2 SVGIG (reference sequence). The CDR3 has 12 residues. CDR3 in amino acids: CACRARGTEAFF. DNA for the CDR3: TGTGCCTGTAGGGCGCGGGGGACTGAAGCTTTCTTT. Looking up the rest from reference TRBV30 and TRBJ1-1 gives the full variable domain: SQTIHQWPATLVQPVGSPLSLECTVEGTSNPNLYWYRQAAGRGLQLLFYSVGIGQISSEVPQNLSASRPQDRQFILSSKKLLLSDSGFYLCACRARGTEAFFGQGTRLTVV.

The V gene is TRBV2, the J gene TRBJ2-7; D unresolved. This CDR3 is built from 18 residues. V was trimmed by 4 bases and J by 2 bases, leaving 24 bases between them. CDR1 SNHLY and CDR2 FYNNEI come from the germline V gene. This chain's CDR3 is CASSAQGELFPRPYEQYV. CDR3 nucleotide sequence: TGTGCCAGCAGTGCACAAGGAGAACTTTTTCCCCGTCCCTACGAGCAGTACGTC.

The DNA of the CDR3 is TGTGCCAGCATGTTCCCCACCGGTGGCTACACCTTC. Protein sequence: CASMFPTGGYTF. This sequence joins TRBV6-5 and TRBJ1-2; unclear D gene. The CDR3 covers 12 residues. V shed 7 bases and J shed 7 bases, with 13 bases lying between them. CDR1 is MNHEY, CDR2 SVGAGI, per germline.

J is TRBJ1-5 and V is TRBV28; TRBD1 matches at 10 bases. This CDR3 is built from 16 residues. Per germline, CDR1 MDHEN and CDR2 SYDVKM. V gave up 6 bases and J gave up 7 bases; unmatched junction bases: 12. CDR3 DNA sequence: TGTGCCAGCAGGACTCCCGGGACAGGGGCCTGGCAGCCCCAGCATTTT. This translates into CASRTPGTGAWQPQHF.

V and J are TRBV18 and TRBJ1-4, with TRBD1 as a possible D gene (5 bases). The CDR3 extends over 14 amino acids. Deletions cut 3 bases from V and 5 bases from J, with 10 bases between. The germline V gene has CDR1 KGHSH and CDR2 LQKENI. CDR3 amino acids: CASSPGPRNEKLFF. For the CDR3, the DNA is TGTGCCAGCTCACCGGGGCCTCGGAATGAAAAACTGTTTTTT.

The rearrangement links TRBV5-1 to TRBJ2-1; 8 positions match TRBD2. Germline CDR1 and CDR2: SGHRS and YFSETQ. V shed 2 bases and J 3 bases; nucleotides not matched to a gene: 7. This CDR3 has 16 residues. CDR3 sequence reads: CASSFGGDKIYNEQFF. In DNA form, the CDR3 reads TGCGCCAGCAGCTTCGGGGGGGATAAAATCTACAATGAGCAGTTCTTC.

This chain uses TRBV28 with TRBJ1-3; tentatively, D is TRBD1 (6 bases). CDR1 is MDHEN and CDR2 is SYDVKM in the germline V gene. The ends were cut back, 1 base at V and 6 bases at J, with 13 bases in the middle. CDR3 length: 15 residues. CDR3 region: CASSLSQGTANTIYF. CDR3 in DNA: TGTGCCAGCAGTTTATCACAGGGTACGGCAAACACCATATATTTT.

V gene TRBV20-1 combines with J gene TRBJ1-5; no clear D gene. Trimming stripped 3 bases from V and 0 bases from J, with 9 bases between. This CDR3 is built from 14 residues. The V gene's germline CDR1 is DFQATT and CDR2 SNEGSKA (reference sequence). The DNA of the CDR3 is TGCAGTGCTAGTTCGGGATATAGCAATCAGCCCCAGCATTTT. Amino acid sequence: CSASSGYSNQPQHF.

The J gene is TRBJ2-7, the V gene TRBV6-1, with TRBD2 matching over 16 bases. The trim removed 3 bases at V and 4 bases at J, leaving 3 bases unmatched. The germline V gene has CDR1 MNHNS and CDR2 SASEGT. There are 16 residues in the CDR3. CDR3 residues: CASSEGLAGGSYEQYF. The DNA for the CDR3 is TGTGCCAGCAGTGAGGGACTAGCGGGAGGGAGTTACGAGCAGTACTTC.

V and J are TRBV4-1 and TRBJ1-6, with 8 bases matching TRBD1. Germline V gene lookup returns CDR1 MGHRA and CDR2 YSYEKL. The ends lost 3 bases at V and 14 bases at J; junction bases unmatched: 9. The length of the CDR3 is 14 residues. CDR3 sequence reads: CASSQAGTGSTLHF. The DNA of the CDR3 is TGCGCCAGCAGCCAGGCCGGGACAGGTAGCACCCTCCACTTT.

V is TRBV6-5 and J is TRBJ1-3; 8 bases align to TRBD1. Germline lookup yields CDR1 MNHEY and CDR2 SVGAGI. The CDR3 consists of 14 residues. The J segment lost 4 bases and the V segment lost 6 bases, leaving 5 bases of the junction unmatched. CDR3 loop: CASRGTGPGNTIYF. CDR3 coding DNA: TGTGCCAGCAGGGGGACAGGTCCCGGAAACACCATATATTTT.

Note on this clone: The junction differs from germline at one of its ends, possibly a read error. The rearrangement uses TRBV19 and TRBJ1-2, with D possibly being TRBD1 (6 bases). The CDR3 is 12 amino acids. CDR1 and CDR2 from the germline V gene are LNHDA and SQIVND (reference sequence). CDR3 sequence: CASTVDRPPFAF. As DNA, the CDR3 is TGTGCCAGTACCGTAGACAGGCCCCCTTTTGCCTTC.

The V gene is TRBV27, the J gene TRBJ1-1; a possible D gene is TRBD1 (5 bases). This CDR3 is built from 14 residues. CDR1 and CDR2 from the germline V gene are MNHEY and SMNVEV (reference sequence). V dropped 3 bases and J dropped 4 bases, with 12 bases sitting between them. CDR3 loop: CASSFRRRGTEAFF. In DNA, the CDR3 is TGTGCCAGCAGTTTCAGACGGAGGGGCACTGAAGCTTTCTTT.

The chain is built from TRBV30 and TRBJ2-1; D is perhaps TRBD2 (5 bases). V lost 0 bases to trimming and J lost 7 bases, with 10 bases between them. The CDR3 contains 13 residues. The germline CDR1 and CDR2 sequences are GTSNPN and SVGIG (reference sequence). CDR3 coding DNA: TGTGCCTGGAGTGTACAATCGGGGAATGAGCAGTTCTTC. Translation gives CAWSVQSGNEQFF.

The CDR3 DNA reads as TGTGCTAGTGCCCAGGGGGCAGGGGAGACAGATACGCAGTATTTT. This sequence encodes CASAQGAGETDTQYF. The V and J genes are TRBV12-5 and TRBJ2-3; 8 nucleotides line up with TRBD1. The CDR3 runs to 15 residues. The germline V gene encodes CDR1 LGHNT and CDR2 FRNRAP. V shed 7 bases, J shed 3 bases, and the junction held 9 bases outside the gene matches.

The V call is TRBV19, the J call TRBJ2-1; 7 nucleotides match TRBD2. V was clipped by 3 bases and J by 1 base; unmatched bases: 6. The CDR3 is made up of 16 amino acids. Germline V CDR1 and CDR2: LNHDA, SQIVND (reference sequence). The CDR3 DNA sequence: TGTGCCAGTAGTATCCTACCGGGAGGTTCCTACAATGAGCAGTTCTTC. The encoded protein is CASSILPGGSYNEQFF.

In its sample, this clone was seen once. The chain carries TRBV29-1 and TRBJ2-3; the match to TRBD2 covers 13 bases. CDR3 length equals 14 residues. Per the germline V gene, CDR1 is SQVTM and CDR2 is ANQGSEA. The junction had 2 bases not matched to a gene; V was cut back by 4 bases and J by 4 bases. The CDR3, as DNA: TGCAGCGTTGGACTAGCGGGAGGCGCAGATACGCAGTATTTT. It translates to CSVGLAGGADTQYF.

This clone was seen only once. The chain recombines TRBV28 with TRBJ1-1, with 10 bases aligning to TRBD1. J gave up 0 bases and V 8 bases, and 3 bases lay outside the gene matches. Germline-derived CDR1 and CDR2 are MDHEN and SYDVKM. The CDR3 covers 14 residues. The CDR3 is CASGTGVLNTEAFF. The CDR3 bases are TGTGCCAGCGGGACAGGGGTCTTGAACACTGAAGCTTTCTTT.

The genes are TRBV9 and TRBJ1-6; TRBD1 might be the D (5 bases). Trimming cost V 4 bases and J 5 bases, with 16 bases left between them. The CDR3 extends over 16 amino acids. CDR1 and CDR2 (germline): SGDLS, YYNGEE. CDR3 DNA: TGTGCCAGCAGCCCGAAGGGGAGGGGACATAATTCACCCCTCCACTTT. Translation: CASSPKGRGHNSPLHF.

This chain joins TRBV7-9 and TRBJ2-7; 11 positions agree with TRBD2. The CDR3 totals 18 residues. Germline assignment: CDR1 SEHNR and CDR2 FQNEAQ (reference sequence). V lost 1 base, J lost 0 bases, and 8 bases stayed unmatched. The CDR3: CASSLDLAGGFFSYEQYF. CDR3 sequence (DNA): TGTGCCAGCAGCTTAGACCTAGCGGGAGGTTTTTTCTCCTACGAGCAGTACTTC.

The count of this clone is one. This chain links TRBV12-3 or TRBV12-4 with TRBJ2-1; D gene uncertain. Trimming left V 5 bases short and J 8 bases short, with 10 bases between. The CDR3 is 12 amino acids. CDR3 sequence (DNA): TGTGCCAGCAGTCGGGTCCCCCATGAGCAGTTCTTC. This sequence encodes CASSRVPHEQFF.

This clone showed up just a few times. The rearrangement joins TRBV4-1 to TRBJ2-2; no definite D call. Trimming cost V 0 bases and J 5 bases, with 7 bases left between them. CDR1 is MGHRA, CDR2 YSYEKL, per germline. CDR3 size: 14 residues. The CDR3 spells CASSQDFQTGELFF. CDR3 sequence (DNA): TGCGCCAGCAGCCAAGATTTCCAGACCGGGGAGCTGTTTTTT.